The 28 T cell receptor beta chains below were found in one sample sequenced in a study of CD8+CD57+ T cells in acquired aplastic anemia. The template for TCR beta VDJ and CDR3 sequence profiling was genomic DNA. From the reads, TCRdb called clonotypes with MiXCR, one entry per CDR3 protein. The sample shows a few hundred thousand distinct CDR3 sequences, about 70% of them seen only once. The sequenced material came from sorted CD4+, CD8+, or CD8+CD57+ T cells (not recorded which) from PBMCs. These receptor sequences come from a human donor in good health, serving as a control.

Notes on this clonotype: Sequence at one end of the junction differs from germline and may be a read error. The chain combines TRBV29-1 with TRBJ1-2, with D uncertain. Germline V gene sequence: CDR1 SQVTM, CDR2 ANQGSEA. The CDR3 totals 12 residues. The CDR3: CSVERVSYSYTF. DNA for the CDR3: TGTAGCGTTGAGCGGGTGTCCTATAGCTACACCTTC.

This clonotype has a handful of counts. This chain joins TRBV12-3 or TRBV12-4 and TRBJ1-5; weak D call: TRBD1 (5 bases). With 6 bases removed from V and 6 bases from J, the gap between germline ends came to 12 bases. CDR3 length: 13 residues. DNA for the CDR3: TGTGCCAGCAGGGGACGGGTTTGTCAGCCCCAGCATTTT. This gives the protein CASRGRVCQPQHF.

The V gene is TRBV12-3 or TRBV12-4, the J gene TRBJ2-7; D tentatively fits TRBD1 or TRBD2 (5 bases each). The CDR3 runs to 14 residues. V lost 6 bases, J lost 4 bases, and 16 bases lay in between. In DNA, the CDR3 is TGTGCCAGCAGAACAGGACAAGGGAGTTACGAGCAGTACTTC. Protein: CASRTGQGSYEQYF.

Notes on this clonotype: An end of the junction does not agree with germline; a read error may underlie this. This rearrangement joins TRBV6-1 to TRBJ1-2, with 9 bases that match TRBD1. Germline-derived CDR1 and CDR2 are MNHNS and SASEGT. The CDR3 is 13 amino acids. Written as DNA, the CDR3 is TGTGCCCGCAGACCGGGACAGGGCCATGGCTACACCTTC. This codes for CARRPGQGHGYTF.

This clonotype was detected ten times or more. CDR3: CAISEGGFDTGELFF. CDR3 coding DNA: TGTGCCATCAGTGAGGGGGGTTTCGACACCGGGGAGCTGTTTTTT. The rearrangement joins TRBV10-3 to TRBJ2-2; D is possibly TRBD1 or TRBD2 (5 bases each). This CDR3 comprises 15 residues. Germline loops: CDR1 ENHRY, CDR2 SYGVKD. V lost 2 bases to trimming and J lost 3 bases, with 10 bases between them.

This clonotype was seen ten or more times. CDR3 loop: CASSALSLPSTDTQYF. The CDR3 bases are TGTGCCAGCAGCGCCCTGTCCTTACCTAGCACAGATACGCAGTATTTT. V gene TRBV9 combines with J gene TRBJ2-3, with unresolved D. This CDR3 region has 16 residues. V shed 3 bases and J shed 0 bases, with 14 bases lying between them. Per germline, CDR1 SGDLS and CDR2 YYNGEE.

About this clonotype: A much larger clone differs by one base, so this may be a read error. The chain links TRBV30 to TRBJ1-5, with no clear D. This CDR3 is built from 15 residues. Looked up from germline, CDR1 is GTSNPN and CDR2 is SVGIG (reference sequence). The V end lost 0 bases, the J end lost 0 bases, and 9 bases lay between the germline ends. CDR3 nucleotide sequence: TGTGCCTGGAGTGTATCGGGGTATAGCAATCAGCCCCAGCATTTT. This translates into CAWSVSGYSNQPQHF.

The CDR3 region has the DNA TGTGCCAGCAGCTTGGAACCTTCTGAACGCTACGAATATTTT. Residues: CASSLEPSERYEYF. The rearrangement links TRBV9 to TRBJ1-3; D is unresolved. V dropped 4 bases and J dropped 15 bases, with 23 bases sitting between them. CDR3 length equals 14 residues. The germline gives CDR1 SGDLS, CDR2 YYNGEE.

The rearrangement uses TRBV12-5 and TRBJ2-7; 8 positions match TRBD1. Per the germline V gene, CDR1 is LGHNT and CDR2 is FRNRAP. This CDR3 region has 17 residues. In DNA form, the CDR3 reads TGTGCAATGAGCCGACCCACACCCACCAGGGGGCCTTACGAGCAGTACTTC. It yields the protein CAMSRPTPTRGPYEQYF.

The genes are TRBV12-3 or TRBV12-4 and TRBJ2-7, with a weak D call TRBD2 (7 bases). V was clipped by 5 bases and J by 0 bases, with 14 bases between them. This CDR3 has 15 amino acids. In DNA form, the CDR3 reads TGTGCCAGCAGTGCCAAAGGGGGGGGCTCCTACGAGCAGTACTTC. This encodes CASSAKGGGSYEQYF.

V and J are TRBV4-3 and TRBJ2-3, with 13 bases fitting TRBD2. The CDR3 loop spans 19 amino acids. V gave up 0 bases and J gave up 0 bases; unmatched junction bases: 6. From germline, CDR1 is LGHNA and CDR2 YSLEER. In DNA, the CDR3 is TGCGCCAGCAGCCAAGATCGTGGACTAGCGGGGGCTAGCACAGATACGCAGTATTTT. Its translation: CASSQDRGLAGASTDTQYF.

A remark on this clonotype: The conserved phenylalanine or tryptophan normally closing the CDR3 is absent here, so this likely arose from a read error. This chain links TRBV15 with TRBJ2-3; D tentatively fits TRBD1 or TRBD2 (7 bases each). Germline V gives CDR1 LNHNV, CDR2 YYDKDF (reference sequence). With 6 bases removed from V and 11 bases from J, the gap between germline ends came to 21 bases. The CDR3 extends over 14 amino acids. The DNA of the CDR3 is TGTGCCACCAGATTAGCGCAGGGGGGGAATAAGCAGTATTAT. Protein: CATRLAQGGNKQYY.

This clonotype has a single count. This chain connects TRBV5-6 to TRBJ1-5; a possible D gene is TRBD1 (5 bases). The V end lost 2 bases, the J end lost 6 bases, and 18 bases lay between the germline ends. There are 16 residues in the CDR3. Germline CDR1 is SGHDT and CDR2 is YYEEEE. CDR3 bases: TGTGCCAGCAGCTTAGCCCCAGGGAGGGGTATTCAGCCCCAGCATTTT. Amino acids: CASSLAPGRGIQPQHF.

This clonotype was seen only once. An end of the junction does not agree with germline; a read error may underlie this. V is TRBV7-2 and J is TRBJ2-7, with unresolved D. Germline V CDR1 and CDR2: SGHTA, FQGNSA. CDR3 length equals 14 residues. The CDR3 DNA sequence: TGTGCCAGCACCCTCTACAGTCTCTCCTCCTACCAGCAGTTC. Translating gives CASTLYSLSSYQQF.

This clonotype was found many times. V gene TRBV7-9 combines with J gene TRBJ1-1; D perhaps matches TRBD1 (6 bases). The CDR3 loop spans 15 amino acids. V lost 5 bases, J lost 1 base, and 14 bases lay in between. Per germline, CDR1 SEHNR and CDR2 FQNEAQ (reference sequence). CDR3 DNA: TGTGCCAGCAGCCCAATCGGGGGGCAGAACACTGAAGCTTTCTTT. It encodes CASSPIGGQNTEAFF.

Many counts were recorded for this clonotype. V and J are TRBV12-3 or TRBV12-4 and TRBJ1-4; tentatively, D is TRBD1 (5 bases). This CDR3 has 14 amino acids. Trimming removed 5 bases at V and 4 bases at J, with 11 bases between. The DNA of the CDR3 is TGTGCCAGCAGTCGGACAATCGTTAATGAAAAACTGTTTTTT. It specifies CASSRTIVNEKLFF.

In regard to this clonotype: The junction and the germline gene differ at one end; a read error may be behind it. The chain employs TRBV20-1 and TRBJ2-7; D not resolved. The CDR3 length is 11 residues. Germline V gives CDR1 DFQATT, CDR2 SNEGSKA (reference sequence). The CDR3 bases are TGCAGTGTTCCTCAAGGAGTAGGCTACAACTTC. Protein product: CSVPQGVGYNF.

The CDR3 bases are TGTGCCAGCAGCTTAAGGGTGGCAAAGGGGTTTTACTTCACCTTC. It translates to CASSLRVAKGFYFTF. V is TRBV7-2 and J is TRBJ1-2; TRBD1 is a possible D gene (5 bases). This CDR3 has 15 amino acids. Trimming removed 2 bases at V and 13 bases at J, with 23 bases between. The germline V gene encodes CDR1 SGHTA and CDR2 FQGNSA.

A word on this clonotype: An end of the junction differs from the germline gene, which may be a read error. CDR3 residues: CASSSGDGGNTRDLFF. CDR3 nucleotides: TGTGCCAGCAGCTCGGGGGACGGAGGAAACACCAGGGATCTGTTTTTT. V gene TRBV7-9 combines with J gene TRBJ2-2; D might be TRBD2 (6 bases). From germline, CDR1 is SEHNR and CDR2 FQNEAQ (reference sequence). This CDR3 is 16 amino acids long.

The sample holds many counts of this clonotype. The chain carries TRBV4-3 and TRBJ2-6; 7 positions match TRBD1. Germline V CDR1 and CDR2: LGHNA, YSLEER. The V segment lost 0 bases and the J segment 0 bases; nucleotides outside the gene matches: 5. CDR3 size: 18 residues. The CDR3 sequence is CASSQEPGGGSGANVLTF. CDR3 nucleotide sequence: TGCGCCAGCAGCCAAGAGCCAGGGGGTGGCTCTGGGGCCAACGTCCTGACTTTC.

In nucleotides, the CDR3 is TGTGCCAGCAGCTCGTCCCGCAGGACCCCTCTTGACGGAAACACCATATATTTT. Translation gives CASSSSRRTPLDGNTIYF. The rearrangement links TRBV11-2 to TRBJ1-3; D is ambiguous. The CDR3 runs 18 residues. Germline-derived CDR1 and CDR2 are SGHAT and FQNNGV. V lost 4 bases, J lost 4 bases, and 23 bases lay in between. Looking up the rest from reference TRBV11-2 and TRBJ1-3 gives the full variable domain: EAGVAQSPRYKIIEKRQSVAFWCNPISGHATLYWYQQILGQGPKLLIQFQNNGVVDDSQLPKDRFSAERLKGVDSTLKIQPAKLEDSAVYLCASSSSRRTPLDGNTIYFGEGSWLTVV.

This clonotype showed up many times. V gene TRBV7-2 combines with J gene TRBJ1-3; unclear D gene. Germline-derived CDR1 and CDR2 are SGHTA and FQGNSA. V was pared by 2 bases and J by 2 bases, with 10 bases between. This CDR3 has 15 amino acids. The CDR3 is CASSLIVGAGNTIYF. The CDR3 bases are TGTGCCAGCAGCTTAATTGTCGGTGCTGGAAACACCATATATTTT.

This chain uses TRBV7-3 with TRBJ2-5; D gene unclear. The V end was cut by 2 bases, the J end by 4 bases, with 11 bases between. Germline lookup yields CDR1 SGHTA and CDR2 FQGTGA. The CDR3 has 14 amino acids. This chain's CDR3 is CASSLAVPGETQYF. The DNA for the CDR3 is TGTGCCAGCAGCTTAGCGGTCCCGGGAGAGACCCAGTACTTC.

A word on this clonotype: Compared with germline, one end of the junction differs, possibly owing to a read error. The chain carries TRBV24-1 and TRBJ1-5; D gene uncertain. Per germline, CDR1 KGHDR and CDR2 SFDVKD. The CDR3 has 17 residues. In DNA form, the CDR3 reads TGTGCCAGCAGTTTATTGGCCAGCGAGAATAGCAATCAGCCCCAGCATTTT. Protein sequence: CASSLLASENSNQPQHF.

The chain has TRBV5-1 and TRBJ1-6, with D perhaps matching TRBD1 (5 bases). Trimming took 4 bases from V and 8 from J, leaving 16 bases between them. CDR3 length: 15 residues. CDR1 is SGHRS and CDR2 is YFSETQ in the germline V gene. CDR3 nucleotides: TGCGCCAGCAGCCTCGACAGCTACGAGCATTCACCCCTCCACTTT. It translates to CASSLDSYEHSPLHF.

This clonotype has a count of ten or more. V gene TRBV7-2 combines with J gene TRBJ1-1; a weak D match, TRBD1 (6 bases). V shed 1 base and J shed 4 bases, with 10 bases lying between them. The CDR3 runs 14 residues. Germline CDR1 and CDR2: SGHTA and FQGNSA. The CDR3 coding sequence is TGTGCCAGCAGCTTAGTAACAGGGACCACTGAAGCTTTCTTT. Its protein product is CASSLVTGTTEAFF.

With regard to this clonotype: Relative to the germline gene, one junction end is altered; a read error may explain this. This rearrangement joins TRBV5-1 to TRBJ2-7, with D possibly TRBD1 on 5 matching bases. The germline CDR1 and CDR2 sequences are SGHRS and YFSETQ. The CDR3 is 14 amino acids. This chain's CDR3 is CASSYETESYEQYF. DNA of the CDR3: TGTGCCAGCAGCTACGAGACAGAGTCTTATGAGCAGTACTTC.

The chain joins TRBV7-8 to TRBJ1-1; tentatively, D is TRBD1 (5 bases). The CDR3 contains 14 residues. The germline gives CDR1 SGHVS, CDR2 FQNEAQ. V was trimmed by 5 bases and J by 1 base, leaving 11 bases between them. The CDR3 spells CASSLGPANTEAFF. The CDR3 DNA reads TGTGCCAGCAGCCTGGGACCGGCGAACACTGAAGCTTTCTTT.